The table lists the clone carrying this T cell receptor (beta chain) with many counts. Antigen unknown. This record comes from a study of response to subunit inactivated influenza vaccine. Study-level results: Few new T cells, the authors suggested, are recruited by each seasonal influenza vaccination.

TCRdb re-analysed the RT-PCR reads in MiXCR, keeping a single row per CDR3 protein. Of around 790,000 distinct CDR3 sequences listed, about 20% are singletons. Germline assignment: CDR1 SEHNR and CDR2 FQNEAQ (reference sequence). The V end was cut by 2 bases, the J end by 0 bases, with 6 bases between. The CDR3 runs 14 residues. The receptor's source is a man aged 50 or older who received an inactivated influenza vaccine. The starting material was PBMCs from blood, obtained 5 days after vaccination. This chain connects TRBV7-9 to TRBJ2-3; D not certain. The CDR3 coding sequence is TGTGCCAGCAGCTTAAGTATTAGCACAGATACGCAGTATTTT. It encodes CASSLSISTDTQYF.